The next 6 T cell receptor beta chains were all read from a single sample in a study of T cell changes during pregnancy in multiple sclerosis. Measured with immunoSEQ multiplex PCR; TCRdb has only the in-frame clones, and not every one. Of 40,000 to 50,000 clones in the sample, 90% to 95% were seen once. The sequences come from CD8+ T cells from peripheral blood mononuclear cells, collected in the third trimester of pregnancy. The receptors come from a female donor with multiple sclerosis, enrolled in a pregnancy study.

The rearrangement links TRBV7-9 to TRBJ2-7, with TRBD1 matching 9 bases. The CDR3 is made up of 15 amino acids. V dropped 5 bases and J dropped 2; count of bases not matched to a gene: 7. Germline V lookup: CDR1 SEHNR, CDR2 FQNEAQ (reference sequence). The CDR3 nucleotides read TGTGCCAGCAGCGCCGACAGGGGGGGGACCTACGAGCAGTACTTC. It translates to CASSADRGGTYEQYF.

The rearrangement uses TRBV7-9 and TRBJ2-5; tentative D call: TRBD1 (5 bases). V was trimmed by 5 bases and J by 2 bases, leaving 15 bases between them. Germline CDR1 is SEHNR and CDR2 is FQNEAQ (reference sequence). This CDR3 is 15 amino acids long. The CDR3 here is CASSLVPDNQETQYF. The CDR3 DNA is TGTGCCAGCAGCCTAGTACCGGACAATCAAGAGACCCAGTACTTC.

The chain employs TRBV7-9 and TRBJ2-7; D is perhaps TRBD1 (6 bases). The germline CDR1 and CDR2 sequences are SEHNR and FQNEAQ (reference sequence). V shed 4 bases and J shed 6 bases, with 19 bases lying between them. The CDR3 has 15 amino acids. For the CDR3, the DNA is TGTGCCAGCAGCTCCTCGGACAGTTCCTCTTCCGAGCAGTACTTC. Amino acid sequence: CASSSSDSSSSEQYF.

The table lists this clone with a count of one. The chain uses TRBV28 and TRBJ2-3; tentative D call: TRBD1 (6 bases). Per the germline V gene, CDR1 is MDHEN and CDR2 is SYDVKM. The CDR3 contains 18 residues. V lost 3 bases to trimming and J lost 1 base, with 20 bases between them. The CDR3 protein is CASSFFPWGRRGTDTQYF. The CDR3 nucleotides read TGTGCCAGCAGTTTTTTTCCCTGGGGGCGCCGAGGCACAGATACGCAGTATTTT.

The chain is built from TRBV12-1 and TRBJ1-5; TRBD1, the D gene given by the table, was not confirmed from the DNA. TRBV12-1 is a pseudogene segment. There are 14 residues in the CDR3. The CDR3 is CASSFEQGPQPQHF. The CDR3 DNA reads TGTGCCAGCAGCTTTGAACAGGGGCCCCAGCCCCAGCATTTT.

The J gene is TRBJ2-4, the V gene TRBV4-3, with D maybe TRBD2 (6 bases). The CDR3 extends over 15 amino acids. V was clipped by 0 bases and J by 6 bases, with 12 bases between them. In germline, CDR1 is LGHNA, CDR2 YSLEER. The CDR3 spells CASSQDRRGGNIQYF. In DNA form, the CDR3 reads TGCGCCAGCAGCCAAGATCGGAGGGGCGGAAACATTCAGTACTTC.